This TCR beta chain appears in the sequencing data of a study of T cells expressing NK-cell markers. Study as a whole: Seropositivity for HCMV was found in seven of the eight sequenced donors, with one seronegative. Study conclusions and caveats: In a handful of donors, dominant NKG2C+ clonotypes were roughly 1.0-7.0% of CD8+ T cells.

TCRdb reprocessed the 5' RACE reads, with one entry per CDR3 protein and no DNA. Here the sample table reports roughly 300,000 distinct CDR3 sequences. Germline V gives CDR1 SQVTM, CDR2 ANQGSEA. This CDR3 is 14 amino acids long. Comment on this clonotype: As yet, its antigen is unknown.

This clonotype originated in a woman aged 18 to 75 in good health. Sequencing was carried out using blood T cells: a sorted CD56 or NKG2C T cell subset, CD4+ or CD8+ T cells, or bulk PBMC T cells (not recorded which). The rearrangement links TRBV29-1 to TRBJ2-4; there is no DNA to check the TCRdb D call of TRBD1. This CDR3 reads CSARDRGIKNIQYF.